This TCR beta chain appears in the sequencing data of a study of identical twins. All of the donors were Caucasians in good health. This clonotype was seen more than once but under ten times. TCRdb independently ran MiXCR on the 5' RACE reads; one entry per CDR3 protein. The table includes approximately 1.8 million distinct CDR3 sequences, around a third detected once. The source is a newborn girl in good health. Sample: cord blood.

The CDR3 sequence is CASSLPEGGTQYF. In DNA, the CDR3 is TGTGCCAGCAGTTTACCGGAGGGGGGCACGCAGTATTTT. The V call is TRBV6-6, the J call TRBJ2-3; D is tentatively TRBD1 or TRBD2 (6 bases each). Germline values: CDR1 MNHNY, CDR2 SVGAGI (reference sequence). V shed 4 bases and J shed 9 bases, with 14 bases lying between them. The CDR3 runs to 13 residues.